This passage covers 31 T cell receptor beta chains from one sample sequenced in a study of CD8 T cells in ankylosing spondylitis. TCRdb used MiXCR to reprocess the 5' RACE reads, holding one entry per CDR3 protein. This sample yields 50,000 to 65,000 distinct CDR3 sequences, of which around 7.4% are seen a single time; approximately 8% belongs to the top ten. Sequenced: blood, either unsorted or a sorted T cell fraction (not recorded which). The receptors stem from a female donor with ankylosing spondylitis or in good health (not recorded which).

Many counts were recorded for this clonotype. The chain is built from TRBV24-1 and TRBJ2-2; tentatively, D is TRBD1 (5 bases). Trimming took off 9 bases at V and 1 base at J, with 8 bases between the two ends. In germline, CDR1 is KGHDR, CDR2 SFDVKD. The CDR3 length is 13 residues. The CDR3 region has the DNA TGTGCCACCGGCAGGGTGAACACCGGGGAGCTGTTTTTT. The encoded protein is CATGRVNTGELFF.

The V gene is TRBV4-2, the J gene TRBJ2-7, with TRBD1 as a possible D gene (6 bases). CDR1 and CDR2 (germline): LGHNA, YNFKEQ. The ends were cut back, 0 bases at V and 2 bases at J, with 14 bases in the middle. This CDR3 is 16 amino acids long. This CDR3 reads CASSQDQRQAAYEQYF. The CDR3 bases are TGTGCCAGCAGCCAAGATCAACGACAGGCCGCCTACGAGCAGTACTTC.

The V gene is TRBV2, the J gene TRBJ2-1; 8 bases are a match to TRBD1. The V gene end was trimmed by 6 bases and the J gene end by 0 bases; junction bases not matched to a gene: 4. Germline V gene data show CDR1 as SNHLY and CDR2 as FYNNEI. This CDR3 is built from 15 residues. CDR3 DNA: TGTGCCAGCAGGACAGGGGCCGGCTCCTACAATGAGCAGTTCTTC. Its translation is CASRTGAGSYNEQFF.

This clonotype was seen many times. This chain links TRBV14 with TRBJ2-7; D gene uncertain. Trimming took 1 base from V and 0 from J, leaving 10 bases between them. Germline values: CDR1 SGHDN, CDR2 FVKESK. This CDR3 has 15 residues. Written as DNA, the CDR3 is TGTGCCAGCAGCCAAGCTTTGGGGTTCTCCTACGAGCAGTACTTC. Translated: CASSQALGFSYEQYF. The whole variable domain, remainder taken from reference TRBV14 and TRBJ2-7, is EAGVTQFPSHSVIEKGQTVTLRCDPISGHDNLYWYRRVMGKEIKFLLHFVKESKQDESGMPNNRFLAERTGGTYSTLKVQPAELEDSGVYFCASSQALGFSYEQYFGPGTRLTVT.

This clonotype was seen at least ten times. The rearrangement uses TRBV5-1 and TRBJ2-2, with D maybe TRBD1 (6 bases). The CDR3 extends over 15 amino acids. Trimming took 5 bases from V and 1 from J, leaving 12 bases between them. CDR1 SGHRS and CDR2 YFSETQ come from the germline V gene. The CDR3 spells CASRMGHLNTGELFF. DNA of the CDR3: TGCGCCAGCAGAATGGGACACTTGAACACCGGGGAGCTGTTTTTT.

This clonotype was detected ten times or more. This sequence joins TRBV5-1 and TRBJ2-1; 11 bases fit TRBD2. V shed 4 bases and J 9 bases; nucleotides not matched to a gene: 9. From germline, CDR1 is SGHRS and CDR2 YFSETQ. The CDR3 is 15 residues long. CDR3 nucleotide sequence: TGCGCCAGCAGCCAAACTAGCGGGGGAGTGGGTGAGCAGTTCTTC. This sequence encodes CASSQTSGGVGEQFF.

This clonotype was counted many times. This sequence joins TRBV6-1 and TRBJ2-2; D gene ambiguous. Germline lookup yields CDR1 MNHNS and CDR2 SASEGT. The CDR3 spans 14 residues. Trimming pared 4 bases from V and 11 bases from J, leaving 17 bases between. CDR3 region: CASSAKEGWLELFF. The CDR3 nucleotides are TGTGCCAGCAGTGCAAAAGAAGGGTGGCTCGAGCTGTTTTTT.

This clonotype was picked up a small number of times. As DNA, the CDR3 is TGTGCCAGCAGCTTGATCAGCGATCCAGATACGCAGTATTTT. It yields the protein CASSLISDPDTQYF. The J gene is TRBJ2-3, the V gene TRBV5-4; D is unclear. The CDR3 is 14 residues long. With 1 base removed from V and 4 bases from J, the gap between germline ends came to 10 bases. Germline-derived CDR1 and CDR2 are SGHNT and YYREEE (reference sequence).

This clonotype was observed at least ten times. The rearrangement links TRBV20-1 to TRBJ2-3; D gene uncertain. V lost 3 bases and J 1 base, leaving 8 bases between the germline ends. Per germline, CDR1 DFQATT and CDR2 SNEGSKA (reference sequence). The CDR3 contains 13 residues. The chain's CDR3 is CSASGVRTDTQYF. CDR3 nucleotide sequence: TGCAGTGCTAGCGGAGTCCGCACAGATACGCAGTATTTT.

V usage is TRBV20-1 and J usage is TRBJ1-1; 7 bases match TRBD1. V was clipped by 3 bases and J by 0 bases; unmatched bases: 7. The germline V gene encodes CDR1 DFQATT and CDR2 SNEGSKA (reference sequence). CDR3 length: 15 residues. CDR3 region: CSARPFGQVNTEAFF. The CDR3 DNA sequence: TGCAGTGCTAGGCCCTTCGGACAGGTGAACACTGAAGCTTTCTTT.

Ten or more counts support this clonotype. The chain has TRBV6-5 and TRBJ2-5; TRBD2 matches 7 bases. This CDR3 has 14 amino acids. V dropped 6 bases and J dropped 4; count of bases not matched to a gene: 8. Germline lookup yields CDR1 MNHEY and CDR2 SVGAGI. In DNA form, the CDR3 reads TGTGCCAGCAGCTACGGCGGGGGACGAGAGACCCAGTACTTC. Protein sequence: CASSYGGGRETQYF.

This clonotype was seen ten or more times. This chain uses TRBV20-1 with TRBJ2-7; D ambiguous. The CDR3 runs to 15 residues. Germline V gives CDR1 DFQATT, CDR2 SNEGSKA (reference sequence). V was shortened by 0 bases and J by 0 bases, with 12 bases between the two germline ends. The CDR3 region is CSARETFASSYEQYF. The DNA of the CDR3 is TGCAGTGCTAGAGAAACTTTTGCCAGCTCCTACGAGCAGTACTTC.

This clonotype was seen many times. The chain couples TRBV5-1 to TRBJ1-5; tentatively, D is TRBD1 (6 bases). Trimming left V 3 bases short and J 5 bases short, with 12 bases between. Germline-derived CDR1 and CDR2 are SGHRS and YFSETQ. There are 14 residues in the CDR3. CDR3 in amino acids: CASSSGGLDQPQHF. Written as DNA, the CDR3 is TGCGCCAGCAGCTCGGGGGGCCTCGATCAGCCCCAGCATTTT.

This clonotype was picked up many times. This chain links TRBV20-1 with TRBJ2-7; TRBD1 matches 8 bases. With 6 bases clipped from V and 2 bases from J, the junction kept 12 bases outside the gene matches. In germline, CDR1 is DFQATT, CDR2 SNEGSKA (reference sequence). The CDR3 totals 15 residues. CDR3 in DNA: TGCAGTGCCCACGTCCGAGACAGGGGAGCCTACGAGCAGTACTTC. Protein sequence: CSAHVRDRGAYEQYF.

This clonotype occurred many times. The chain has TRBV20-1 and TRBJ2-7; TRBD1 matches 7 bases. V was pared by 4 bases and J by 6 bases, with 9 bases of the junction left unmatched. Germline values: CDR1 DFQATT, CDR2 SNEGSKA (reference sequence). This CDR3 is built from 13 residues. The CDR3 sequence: CSATLDRKAEQYF. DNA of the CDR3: TGCAGTGCTACCCTGGACAGGAAGGCCGAGCAGTACTTC.

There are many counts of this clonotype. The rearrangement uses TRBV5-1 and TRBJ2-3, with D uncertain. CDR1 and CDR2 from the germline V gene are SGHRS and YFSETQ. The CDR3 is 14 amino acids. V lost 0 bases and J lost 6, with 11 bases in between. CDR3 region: CASSLDVSSDTQYF. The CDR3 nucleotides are TGCGCCAGCAGCTTGGATGTTAGCAGCGATACGCAGTATTTT.

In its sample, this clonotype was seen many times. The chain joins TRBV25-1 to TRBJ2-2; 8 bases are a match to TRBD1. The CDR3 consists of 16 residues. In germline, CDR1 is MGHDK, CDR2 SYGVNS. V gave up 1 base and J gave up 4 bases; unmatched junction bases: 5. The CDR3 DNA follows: TGTGCCAGCAGTGAATTGCAGGGGGCAAGCACCGGGGAGCTGTTTTTT. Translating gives CASSELQGASTGELFF.

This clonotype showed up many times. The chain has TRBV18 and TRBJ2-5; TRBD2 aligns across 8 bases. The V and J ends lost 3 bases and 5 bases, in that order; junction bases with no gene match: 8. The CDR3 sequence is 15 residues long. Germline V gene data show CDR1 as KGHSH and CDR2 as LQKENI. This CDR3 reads CASSPPGLGGETQYF. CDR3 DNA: TGTGCCAGCTCACCGCCGGGACTAGGTGGGGAGACCCAGTACTTC.

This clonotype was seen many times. The CDR3 reads CASSLKRGYNEQFF. The CDR3 nucleotides are TGCGCCAGCAGCTTGAAGAGGGGCTACAATGAGCAGTTCTTC. The J gene is TRBJ2-1, the V gene TRBV5-1, with D possibly called TRBD1 or TRBD2 (5 bases each). The germline gives CDR1 SGHRS, CDR2 YFSETQ. This CDR3 has 14 amino acids. V lost 1 base, J lost 3 bases, and 8 bases lay in between.

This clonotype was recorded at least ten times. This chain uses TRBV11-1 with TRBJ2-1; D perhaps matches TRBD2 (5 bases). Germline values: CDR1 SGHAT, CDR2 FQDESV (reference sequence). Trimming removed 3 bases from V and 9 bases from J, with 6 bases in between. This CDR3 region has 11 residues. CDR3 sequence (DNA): TGTGCCAGCAGCTTGACTATTGAGCAGTTCTTC. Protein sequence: CASSLTIEQFF.

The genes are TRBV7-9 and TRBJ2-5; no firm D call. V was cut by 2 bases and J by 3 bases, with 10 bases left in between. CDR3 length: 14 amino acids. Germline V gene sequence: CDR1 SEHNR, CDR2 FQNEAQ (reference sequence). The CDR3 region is CASSLREDKETQYF. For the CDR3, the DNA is TGTGCCAGCAGCTTAAGGGAAGACAAAGAGACCCAGTACTTC.

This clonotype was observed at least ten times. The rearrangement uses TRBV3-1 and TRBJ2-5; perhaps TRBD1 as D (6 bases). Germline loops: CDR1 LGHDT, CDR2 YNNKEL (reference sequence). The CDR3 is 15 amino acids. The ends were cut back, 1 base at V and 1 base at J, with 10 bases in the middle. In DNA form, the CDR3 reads TGTGCCAGCAGCCAAGGGGGGCCGGGCCAAGAGACCCAGTACTTC. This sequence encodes CASSQGGPGQETQYF.

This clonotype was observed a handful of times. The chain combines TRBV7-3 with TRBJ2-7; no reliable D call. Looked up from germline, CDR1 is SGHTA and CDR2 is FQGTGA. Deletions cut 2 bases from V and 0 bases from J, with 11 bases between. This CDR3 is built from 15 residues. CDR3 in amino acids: CASSLSAGNSYEQYF. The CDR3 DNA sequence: TGTGCCAGCAGCTTATCGGCTGGGAACTCCTACGAGCAGTACTTC.

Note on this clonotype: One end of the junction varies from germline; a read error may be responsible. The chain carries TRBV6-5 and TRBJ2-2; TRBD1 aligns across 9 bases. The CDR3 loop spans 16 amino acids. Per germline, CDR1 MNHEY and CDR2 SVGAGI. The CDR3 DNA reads TGCGCCAGCAGTTACTCGGGACAGGGAGCCACCGAGGAGCTGTTTTTT. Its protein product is CASSYSGQGATEELFF.

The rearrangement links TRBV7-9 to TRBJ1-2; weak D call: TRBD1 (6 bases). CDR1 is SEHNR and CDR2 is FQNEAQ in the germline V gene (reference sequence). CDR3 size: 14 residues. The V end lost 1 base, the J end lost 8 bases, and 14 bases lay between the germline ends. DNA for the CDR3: TGTGCCAGCAGCTTAGTCGTACAGGGTGGCGGCTACACCTTC. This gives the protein CASSLVVQGGGYTF.

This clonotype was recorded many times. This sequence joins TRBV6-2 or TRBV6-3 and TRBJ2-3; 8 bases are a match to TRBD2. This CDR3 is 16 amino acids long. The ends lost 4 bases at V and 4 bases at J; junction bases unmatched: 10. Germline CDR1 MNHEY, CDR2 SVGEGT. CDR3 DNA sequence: TGTGCCAGCAGTTTAGTAGCGGGGACGAGGGCAGATACGCAGTATTTT. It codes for CASSLVAGTRADTQYF.

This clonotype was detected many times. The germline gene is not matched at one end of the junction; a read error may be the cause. This chain's CDR3 is CASRYSGVTEAFF. As DNA, the CDR3 is TGTGCCAGCAGGTACTCAGGTGTCACTGAAGCTTTCTTT. V is TRBV6-6 and J is TRBJ1-1, with D hard to call. The CDR3 is made up of 13 amino acids. Germline CDR1 is MNHNY and CDR2 is SVGAGI (reference sequence).

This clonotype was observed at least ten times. The CDR3: CASSLSEVLLARYEQYV. The CDR3 nucleotides read TGTGCCAGCAGTCTGTCGGAGGTCCTACTAGCTCGCTACGAGCAGTACGTC. This chain links TRBV7-7 with TRBJ2-7, with D maybe TRBD2 (6 bases). CDR3 size: 17 residues. The germline CDR1 and CDR2 sequences are SSHAT and FNYEAQ (reference sequence). V gave up 6 bases and J gave up 3 bases, with 24 bases separating them.

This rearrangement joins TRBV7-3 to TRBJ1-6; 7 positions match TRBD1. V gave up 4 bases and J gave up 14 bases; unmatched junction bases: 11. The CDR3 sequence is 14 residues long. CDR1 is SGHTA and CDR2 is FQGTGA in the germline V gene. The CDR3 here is CASSSKMSGTALHF. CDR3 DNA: TGTGCCAGCAGCTCCAAAATGTCCGGGACAGCCCTCCACTTT.

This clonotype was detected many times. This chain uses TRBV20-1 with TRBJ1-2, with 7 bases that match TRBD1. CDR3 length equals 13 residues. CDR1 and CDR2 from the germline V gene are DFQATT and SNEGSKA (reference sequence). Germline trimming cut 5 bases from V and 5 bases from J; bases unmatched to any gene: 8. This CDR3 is CSAHQGGGYGYTF. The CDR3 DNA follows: TGCAGTGCTCATCAGGGGGGGGGGTATGGCTACACCTTC.

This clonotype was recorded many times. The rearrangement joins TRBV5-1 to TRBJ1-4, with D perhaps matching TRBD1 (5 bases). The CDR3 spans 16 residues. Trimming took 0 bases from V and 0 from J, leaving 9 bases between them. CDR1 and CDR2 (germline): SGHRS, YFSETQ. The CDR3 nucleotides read TGCGCCAGCAGCTTGGGGGGGACTCCAACTAATGAAAAACTGTTTTTT. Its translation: CASSLGGTPTNEKLFF.